This TCR beta chain was sequenced during a study of T cell responses to AZD1222 COVID-19 vaccine. Study-wide results and limits: Recipients of AZD1222 seropositive at baseline numbered only 5 to 7. The sample set comprised mostly white British donors with more females, and clonal diversity was possibly underestimated.

The data were produced by immunoSEQ multiplex PCR, yet TCRdb's version contains in-frame clones alone and is incomplete. The profile shows around 250,000 clones, about 92% of them singletons. On this clone itself: Antigen: not known.

Germline CDR1 and CDR2: SGHTA and FQGNSA. Trimming took 4 bases from V and 3 from J; bases not matched to a gene: 6. This CDR3 comprises 15 residues. The receptor was derived from an adult in good health. The material was peripheral blood, obtained on day 0 of AZD1222 vaccination. The rearrangement uses TRBV7-2 and TRBJ2-3, with TRBD1 matching over 8 bases. The CDR3 sequence is CASSSRTGRTDTQYF. In nucleotides, the CDR3 is TGTGCCAGCAGCTCCAGGACAGGGAGAACAGATACGCAGTATTTT. Full variable domain (missing parts from reference TRBV7-2 and TRBJ2-3): GAGVSQSPSNKVTEKGKDVELRCDPISGHTALYWYRQSLGQGLEFLIYFQGNSAPDKSGLPSDRFSAERTGGSVSTLTIQRTQQEDSAVYLCASSSRTGRTDTQYFGPGTRLTVL.